The text below deals with one T cell receptor (beta chain). The data originate from a study of control samples from healthy donors and cancer patients. TCRdb's table, derived via immunoSEQ multiplex PCR, lists solely in-frame clones and lacks some. There are approximately 82,000 clones in the sample; about 87% occur only once, and around 18% lies in the top ten. Deletions cut 4 bases from V and 0 bases from J, with 9 bases between. Per germline, CDR1 KGHSH and CDR2 LQKENI. The CDR3 is 14 residues long. The chain employs TRBV18 and TRBJ1-1; possibly TRBD1 for D (6 bases). Sequenced sample: blood. The receptor's source is a man in his forties or fifties in good health. The CDR3 here is CASSLRDMNTEAFF. CDR3 bases: TGTGCCAGCTCACTAAGGGACATGAACACTGAAGCTTTCTTT.